The rows below give T cell receptor beta chains drawn from one sample of a study of identical twins. TCRdb itself ran the 5' RACE reads through MiXCR, one entry per CDR3 protein. Counted here are about 570,000 distinct CDR3 sequences, more than 9% occurring once; the ten biggest clones make up 3%. Separately, the same data were catalogued under a study of yellow fever vaccine responses in identical twins.

Sequencing was carried out using PBMCs. These receptors came from a woman aged 18-29 years in good health. CDR3s include the opening cysteine and the closing phenylalanine or tryptophan. The order of the fields is CDR3 length, clone size, J gene, V gene, D gene, CDR3 protein, CDR3 DNA. The D gene is left open where the match is weak. Some rows have no size entry. The others give once, few or many, or a class for an expanded clone.

CDR3 length: 14
clone size: many
J gene: TRBJ2-7
V gene: TRBV25-1
D gene: TRBD1
CDR3 protein: CASSRDREPYEQYF
CDR3 DNA: TGTGCCAGCAGTCGGGACAGGGAACCCTACGAGCAGTACTTC

CDR3 length: 15
clone size: many
J gene: TRBJ1-4
V gene: TRBV4-3
D gene: NA
CDR3 protein: CASSQRESLGEKLFF
CDR3 DNA: TGCGCCAGCAGCCAACGGGAATCCTTAGGGGAAAAACTGTTTTTT

CDR3 length: 12
clone size: many
J gene: TRBJ2-5
V gene: TRBV12-3/TRBV12-4
D gene: NA
CDR3 protein: CASSPIGETQYF
CDR3 DNA: TGTGCCAGCAGTCCTATTGGCGAGACCCAGTACTTC

CDR3 length: 16
clone size: many
J gene: TRBJ1-1
V gene: TRBV6-2/TRBV6-3
D gene: NA
CDR3 protein: CASKPGADELNTEAFF
CDR3 DNA: TGTGCCAGCAAACCAGGGGCAGATGAATTGAACACTGAAGCTTTCTTT

CDR3 length: 16
clone size: NA
J gene: TRBJ2-7
V gene: TRBV5-5
D gene: NA
CDR3 protein: CASSPQMAMSSYEQYF
CDR3 DNA: TGTGCCAGCAGCCCACAGATGGCGATGAGCTCCTACGAGCAGTACTTC

CDR3 length: 14
clone size: once
J gene: TRBJ1-4
V gene: TRBV20-1
D gene: NA
CDR3 protein: CSASQQGTNEKLFF
CDR3 DNA: TGCAGTGCTAGTCAACAGGGAACTAATGAAAAACTGTTTTTT

CDR3 length: 14
clone size: few
J gene: TRBJ2-1
V gene: TRBV30
D gene: TRBD2
CDR3 protein: CAWDGTSGIGEQFF
CDR3 DNA: TGTGCCTGGGACGGGACTAGCGGGATAGGTGAGCAGTTCTTC

CDR3 length: 14
clone size: many
J gene: TRBJ2-7
V gene: TRBV7-9
D gene: NA
CDR3 protein: CASSLAGGGYEQYF
CDR3 DNA: TGTGCCAGCAGCTTAGCGGGGGGTGGCTACGAGCAGTACTTC

CDR3 length: 14
clone size: NA
J gene: TRBJ1-3
V gene: TRBV6-5
D gene: NA
CDR3 protein: CASSYKGSGNTIYF
CDR3 DNA: TGTGCCAGCAGTTACAAGGGTTCTGGAAACACCATATATTTT

CDR3 length: 14
clone size: NA
J gene: TRBJ1-1
V gene: TRBV5-1
D gene: NA
CDR3 protein: CASSIRQEATEAFF
CDR3 DNA: TGCGCCAGCAGCATAAGGCAGGAAGCCACTGAAGCTTTCTTT

CDR3 length: 18
clone size: many
J gene: TRBJ2-6
V gene: TRBV10-3
D gene: TRBD1
CDR3 protein: CAISEGGQADSGANVLTF
CDR3 DNA: TGTGCCATCAGTGAAGGGGGACAGGCTGATTCTGGGGCCAACGTCCTGACTTTC

CDR3 length: 14
clone size: NA
J gene: TRBJ2-3
V gene: TRBV2
D gene: NA
CDR3 protein: CASSDQASTDTQYF
CDR3 DNA: TGTGCCAGCAGTGACCAGGCTAGCACAGATACGCAGTATTTT

CDR3 length: 14
clone size: many
J gene: TRBJ2-2
V gene: TRBV6-1
D gene: NA
CDR3 protein: CASRSGTYTGELFF
CDR3 DNA: TGTGCCAGCAGGTCCGGGACTTATACCGGGGAGCTGTTTTTT

CDR3 length: 12
clone size: NA
J gene: TRBJ1-5
V gene: TRBV6-2/TRBV6-3
D gene: NA
CDR3 protein: CASRFGGQPQHF
CDR3 DNA: TGTGCCAGCAGGTTCGGAGGACAGCCCCAGCATTTT

CDR3 length: 12
clone size: few
J gene: TRBJ2-5
V gene: TRBV20-1
D gene: TRBD1
CDR3 protein: CSADRGQETQYF
CDR3 DNA: TGCAGTGCTGACAGGGGGCAAGAGACCCAGTACTTC

CDR3 length: 14
clone size: many
J gene: TRBJ2-1
V gene: TRBV11-2
D gene: NA
CDR3 protein: CASSLVEGSDEQFF
CDR3 DNA: TGTGCCAGCAGCTTAGTGGAGGGCTCGGATGAGCAGTTCTTC

CDR3 length: 11
clone size: NA
J gene: TRBJ1-2
V gene: TRBV7-2
D gene: NA
CDR3 protein: CASSLPPGYTF
CDR3 DNA: TGTGCCAGCAGCCTTCCTCCTGGCTACACCTTC

CDR3 length: 13
clone size: few
J gene: TRBJ2-5
V gene: TRBV5-1
D gene: NA
CDR3 protein: CASARDRAETQYF
CDR3 DNA: TGCGCCAGCGCGCGGGATCGGGCAGAGACCCAGTACTTC

CDR3 length: 15
clone size: NA
J gene: TRBJ2-1
V gene: TRBV5-1
D gene: TRBD2
CDR3 protein: CASRRLAGPDNEQFF
CDR3 DNA: TGCGCCAGCAGACGACTAGCGGGGCCTGATAATGAGCAGTTCTTC

CDR3 length: 15
clone size: few
J gene: TRBJ2-5
V gene: TRBV9
D gene: TRBD2
CDR3 protein: CASSGIAGGHETQYF
CDR3 DNA: TGTGCCAGCAGCGGAATAGCGGGGGGGCATGAGACCCAGTACTTC

CDR3 length: 16
clone size: many
J gene: TRBJ2-1
V gene: TRBV7-9
D gene: NA
CDR3 protein: CASSPLKWDPHNEQFF
CDR3 DNA: TGTGCCAGCAGCCCTCTTAAGTGGGACCCCCACAATGAGCAGTTCTTC

CDR3 length: 14
clone size: NA
J gene: TRBJ1-5
V gene: TRBV27
D gene: NA
CDR3 protein: CASRDFDSNQPQHF
CDR3 DNA: TGTGCCAGTCGGGACTTCGATAGCAATCAGCCCCAGCATTTT

CDR3 length: 15
clone size: many
J gene: TRBJ2-1
V gene: TRBV10-3
D gene: TRBD1
CDR3 protein: CAIRRTGESYNEQFF
CDR3 DNA: TGTGCCATCAGAAGAACAGGGGAGTCTTACAATGAGCAGTTCTTC

CDR3 length: 13
clone size: once
J gene: TRBJ2-7
V gene: TRBV7-9
D gene: NA
CDR3 protein: CASSLVGTYKQYF
CDR3 DNA: TGTGCCAGCAGCTTAGTTGGCACCTACAAGCAGTACTTC

CDR3 length: 14
clone size: many
J gene: TRBJ2-5
V gene: TRBV7-9
D gene: TRBD1
CDR3 protein: CASRPRTGWETQYF
CDR3 DNA: TGTGCCAGCAGACCAAGGACAGGATGGGAGACCCAGTACTTC

CDR3 length: 16
clone size: many
J gene: TRBJ2-1
V gene: TRBV7-9
D gene: TRBD1
CDR3 protein: CASSLERGRRYNEQFF
CDR3 DNA: TGTGCCAGCAGCTTAGAGAGGGGGCGCCGATACAATGAGCAGTTCTTC

CDR3 length: 13
clone size: few
J gene: TRBJ2-1
V gene: TRBV7-9
D gene: NA
CDR3 protein: CASSLGDDNEQFF
CDR3 DNA: TGTGCCAGCAGCTTAGGAGACGACAATGAGCAGTTCTTC

CDR3 length: 15
clone size: NA
J gene: TRBJ1-1
V gene: TRBV20-1
D gene: NA
CDR3 protein: CSARWQGQMNTEAFF
CDR3 DNA: TGCAGTGCTAGGTGGCAGGGCCAGATGAACACTGAAGCTTTCTTT

CDR3 length: 17
clone size: few
J gene: TRBJ1-1
V gene: TRBV6-5
D gene: NA
CDR3 protein: CASSYGPPQGLNTEAFF
CDR3 DNA: TGTGCCAGCAGTTACGGACCTCCCCAGGGGTTGAACACTGAAGCTTTCTTT

CDR3 length: 16
clone size: many
J gene: TRBJ2-3
V gene: TRBV28
D gene: NA
CDR3 protein: CASSLSQDLSTDTQYF
CDR3 DNA: TGTGCCAGCAGTTTATCCCAGGATTTGAGCACAGATACGCAGTATTTT

CDR3 length: 13
clone size: many
J gene: TRBJ2-7
V gene: TRBV7-2
D gene: NA
CDR3 protein: CASSLGSVYEQYF
CDR3 DNA: TGTGCCAGCAGCTTAGGGTCAGTCTACGAGCAGTACTTC

CDR3 length: 12
clone size: few
J gene: TRBJ1-4
V gene: TRBV3-1
D gene: NA
CDR3 protein: CASSQGGAFPFF
CDR3 DNA: TGTGCCAGCAGCCAAGGGGGGGCCTTCCCGTTTTTT

CDR3 length: 16
clone size: many
J gene: TRBJ2-1
V gene: TRBV3-1
D gene: NA
CDR3 protein: CASSQDPAARYNEQFF
CDR3 DNA: TGTGCCAGCAGCCAAGACCCAGCGGCCCGCTACAATGAGCAGTTCTTC

CDR3 length: 15
clone size: many
J gene: TRBJ2-1
V gene: TRBV9
D gene: TRBD1
CDR3 protein: CASSVDRAPYNEQFF
CDR3 DNA: TGTGCCAGCAGCGTCGACAGGGCCCCCTACAATGAGCAGTTCTTC

CDR3 length: 12
clone size: few
J gene: TRBJ1-1
V gene: TRBV3-1
D gene: NA
CDR3 protein: CASSQDVGVAFF
CDR3 DNA: TGTGCCAGCAGCCAAGATGTGGGGGTAGCTTTCTTT

CDR3 length: 13
clone size: few
J gene: TRBJ2-7
V gene: TRBV20-1
D gene: NA
CDR3 protein: CSASDRPSYEQYF
CDR3 DNA: TGCAGTGCGAGCGACAGGCCCAGTTACGAGCAGTACTTC

CDR3 length: 15
clone size: many
J gene: TRBJ2-7
V gene: TRBV6-1
D gene: TRBD1
CDR3 protein: CASSRRETGDYEQYF
CDR3 DNA: TGTGCCAGCAGCCGACGAGAGACAGGGGACTACGAGCAGTACTTC